This TCR beta chain was found in a study of vaccination and CD4 T cells after COVID-19. Study context: Post-vaccine sampling followed dose two by a median 72 days (range 14 to 241).

Germline CDR1 is MNHNS and CDR2 is SASEGT. This CDR3 is built from 12 residues. V was shortened by 6 bases and J by 5 bases, with 10 bases between the two germline ends. Sequenced with the Oncomine TCR Beta short-read assay was DNA taken from cultured CD4+ T cells. It was from cultured CD4+ T cells that genomic DNA was extracted. TCRdb independently ran MiXCR on the PCR reads; one entry per CDR3 protein. The sample holds over 10,000 distinct CDR3 sequences, over 50% seen once. Details on this clonotype: Its antigen remains unknown.

Treatment reported: roughly 10-day PBMC culture with coronavirus spike peptide pools or control peptides (ViraFEST assay). Alongside about 10 IU/ml IL-2 and roughly 9.9 ug/ml peptide pools, PBMCs were cultured at a few million per well. Cultures got half-medium changes with IL-2 on days 3 and 7. This chain links TRBV6-1 with TRBJ2-5, with D perhaps TRBD2 (5 bases). The specimen was cultured CD4+ T cells from blood, collected after SARS-CoV-2 vaccination. This TCR derives from a human donor with COVID-19. CDR3 nucleotide sequence: TGTGCCAGCAGAGGCCAGCGGGAGACCCAGTACTTC. Encoded protein: CASRGQRETQYF.